These 17 T cell receptor beta chains originate from one sample sequenced in a study of Ad26.COV2.S vaccination and SARS-CoV-2 variants. Produced via immunoSEQ multiplex PCR; TCRdb's table is partial and in-frame only. This repertoire shows roughly 500,000 clones, around 88% found once; its top ten account for around 13%. Treatment: over 15 received Ad26.COV2.S at low or high dose, single or two shots; about five received placebo; per-sample allocation not given. Specimens were obtained on day 63 following the first vaccine or placebo injection. The sequencing here drew on peripheral blood, taken in a trial of Ad26.COV2.S vaccine versus placebo. All receptors derive from a person between 18 and 59 years old who received the Ad26.COV2.S COVID-19 vaccine or a placebo.

This clone was seen a single time. The chain couples TRBV6-1 to TRBJ1-6; possibly TRBD1 for D (5 bases). Trimming shortened V by 7 bases and J by 14 bases, and 18 bases separated the two germline ends. Germline loops: CDR1 MNHNS, CDR2 SASEGT. The CDR3 has 13 residues. This CDR3 reads CASKGTGALALHF. CDR3 nucleotides: TGTGCCAGCAAGGGAACCGGGGCCCTGGCCCTCCACTTT.

Here the CDR3 reads CASSLQGGETQYF. DNA of the CDR3: TGTGCCAGCAGCTTACAGGGGGGAGAGACCCAGTACTTC. The chain carries TRBV5-4 and TRBJ2-5, with 8 nucleotides matching TRBD1. The trim removed 2 bases at V and 4 bases at J, leaving 1 base unmatched. CDR1 and CDR2 (germline): SGHNT, YYREEE (reference sequence). The CDR3 covers 13 residues.

This clone was found a few times. The rearrangement joins TRBV19 to TRBJ1-3, with D tentatively TRBD1 (5 bases). V was cut by 9 bases and J by 0 bases, with 9 bases left in between. CDR1 is LNHDA and CDR2 is SQIVND in the germline V gene (reference sequence). The CDR3 extends over 13 amino acids. The CDR3 nucleotides read TGTGCCAGCCGACAGTTCTCTGGAAACACCATATATTTT. It encodes CASRQFSGNTIYF.

This clone was counted between two and nine times. The DNA is left out, because the CDR3 cannot be placed on it with certainty; the CDR3 is given as TCRdb lists it. The chain's CDR3 is CASSFLAGRQETQYF. The genes are TRBV28 and TRBJ2-5; TRBD2 is taken as the D call from the table, unchecked against the DNA. Germline V CDR1 and CDR2: MDHEN, SYDVKM. From its first to its last residue, the CDR3 has 15 amino acids.

This chain uses TRBV28 with TRBJ1-2, with 8 positions matching TRBD1. Germline CDR1 is MDHEN and CDR2 is SYDVKM. The CDR3 runs 14 residues. With 5 bases clipped from V and 7 bases from J, the junction kept 9 bases outside the gene matches. The CDR3 here is CASSLRTGFGGYTF. Here the CDR3 DNA reads TGTGCCAGCAGTCTCCGGACAGGGTTCGGTGGCTACACCTTC.

Turning to this clone: This specimen includes other DNA sequences encoding the same CDR3. The chain couples TRBV28 to TRBJ2-7; no reliable D call. Germline V CDR1 and CDR2: MDHEN, SYDVKM. Trimming removed 4 bases from V and 4 bases from J, with 5 bases in between. The CDR3 sequence is 11 residues long. CDR3 in amino acids: CASSSRYEQYF. CDR3 DNA sequence: TGTGCCAGCAGTTCCCGGTACGAGCAGTACTTC.

The CDR3 DNA reads TGTGCCAGTAGCCAATACAGGAACACCGGGGAGCTGTTTTTT. Translation: CASSQYRNTGELFF. The chain links TRBV19 to TRBJ2-2; D remains ambiguous. The CDR3 extends over 14 amino acids. In germline, CDR1 is LNHDA, CDR2 SQIVND (reference sequence). V lost 6 bases to trimming and J lost 1 base, with 9 bases between them. Using reference TRBV19 and TRBJ2-2 for the parts outside the CDR3, the full variable domain is DGGITQSPKYLFRKEGQNVTLSCEQNLNHDAMYWYRQDPGQGLRLIYYSQIVNDFQKGDIAEGYSVSREKKESFPLTVTSAQKNPTAFYLCASSQYRNTGELFFGEGSRLTVL.

DNA of the CDR3: TGTGCCTGTAGCGGTTTTAGCACAGATACGCAGTATTTT. It encodes CACSGFSTDTQYF. The gene calls are TRBV30 and TRBJ2-3; perhaps TRBD2 as D (6 bases). Trimming shortened V by 6 bases and J by 0 bases, and 10 bases separated the two germline ends. Per germline, CDR1 GTSNPN and CDR2 SVGIG (reference sequence). There are 13 residues in the CDR3.

This clone was counted once. V gene TRBV28 combines with J gene TRBJ1-3; D not resolved. Germline lookup yields CDR1 MDHEN and CDR2 SYDVKM. V was pared by 6 bases and J by 3 bases, with 18 bases between. CDR3 length: 16 amino acids. CDR3 protein: CASSPASPAFGNTIYF. The DNA for the CDR3 is TGTGCCAGCAGCCCGGCATCCCCGGCCTTTGGAAACACCATATATTTT. The full variable domain, in which reference TRBV28 and TRBJ1-3 provide the parts outside the CDR3, is DVKVTQSSRYLVKRTGEKVFLECVQDMDHENMFWYRQDPGLGLRLIYFSYDVKMKEKGDIPEGYSVSREKKERFSLILESASTNQTSMYLCASSPASPAFGNTIYFGEGSWLTVV.

V usage is TRBV28 and J usage is TRBJ1-2, with D possibly being TRBD1 (5 bases). The CDR3 has 15 amino acids. V gave up 6 bases and J gave up 5 bases, with 19 bases separating them. Germline V gene sequence: CDR1 MDHEN, CDR2 SYDVKM. CDR3 sequence reads: CASSPAGRERYGYTF. CDR3 DNA sequence: TGTGCCAGCAGCCCCGCGGGCAGGGAGAGGTATGGCTACACCTTC.

V gene TRBV6-5 combines with J gene TRBJ1-5; D gene unclear. The CDR3 extends over 12 amino acids. Germline V gene sequence: CDR1 MNHEY, CDR2 SVGAGI. V gave up 7 bases and J gave up 6 bases, with 10 bases separating them. The CDR3 nucleotides read TGTGCCAGCATGAACTTCGGTCAGCCCCAGCATTTT. It encodes CASMNFGQPQHF.

The rearrangement joins TRBV7-2 to TRBJ1-2; D is unclear. The CDR3 covers 14 residues. Germline CDR1 reads SGHTA; CDR2 reads FQGNSA. V lost 6 bases, J lost 6 bases, and 17 bases lay in between. In DNA form, the CDR3 reads TGTGCCAGCAGTGGTAGCCGCTTAACAAATGGCTACACCTTC. It is translated as CASSGSRLTNGYTF.

The CDR3 sequence: CASSPDRDGQPQHF. The CDR3 DNA reads TGTGCCAGCAGCCCAGACAGGGACGGTCAGCCCCAGCATTTT. The V and J genes are TRBV7-9 and TRBJ1-5; 7 positions agree with TRBD1. The trim removed 5 bases at V and 6 bases at J, leaving 7 bases unmatched. This CDR3 contains 14 residues. The V gene's germline CDR1 is SEHNR and CDR2 FQNEAQ (reference sequence).

The rearrangement links TRBV15 to TRBJ2-1; D possibly uses TRBD1 or TRBD2 (5 bases each). This CDR3 has 15 amino acids. Germline values: CDR1 LNHNV, CDR2 YYDKDF (reference sequence). The V end was cut by 4 bases, the J end by 5 bases, with 15 bases between. CDR3 residues: CATSTPRDPHNEQFF. CDR3 bases: TGTGCCACCAGCACCCCCCGGGACCCACACAATGAGCAGTTCTTC.

The rearrangement links TRBV10-3 to TRBJ1-4; D not certain. V was trimmed by 0 bases and J by 8 bases, leaving 4 bases between them. This CDR3 region has 12 residues. Germline V gives CDR1 ENHRY, CDR2 SYGVKD. The CDR3 loop reads CAISESTEKLFF. The CDR3 bases are TGTGCCATCAGTGAGTCTACGGAAAAACTGTTTTTT.

The chain employs TRBV24-1 and TRBJ2-5, with a possible D match to TRBD2 (6 bases). The V end lost 1 base, the J end lost 4 bases, and 12 bases lay between the germline ends. The CDR3 sequence is 15 residues long. Per the germline V gene, CDR1 is KGHDR and CDR2 is SFDVKD. In DNA, the CDR3 is TGTGCCACCAGTGATTTTGGAGGGATACGAGAGACCCAGTACTTC. Translation: CATSDFGGIRETQYF.

This clone was found a few times. V and J are TRBV6-2 or TRBV6-3 and TRBJ1-5; D is unclear. Per germline, CDR1 MNHEY and CDR2 SVGEGT. The CDR3 covers 14 residues. Trimming shortened V by 6 bases and J by 9 bases, and 18 bases separated the two germline ends. The CDR3 reads CASSLFSSHGPQHF. In nucleotides, the CDR3 is TGTGCCAGCAGCCTATTTTCCTCCCATGGGCCCCAGCATTTT.